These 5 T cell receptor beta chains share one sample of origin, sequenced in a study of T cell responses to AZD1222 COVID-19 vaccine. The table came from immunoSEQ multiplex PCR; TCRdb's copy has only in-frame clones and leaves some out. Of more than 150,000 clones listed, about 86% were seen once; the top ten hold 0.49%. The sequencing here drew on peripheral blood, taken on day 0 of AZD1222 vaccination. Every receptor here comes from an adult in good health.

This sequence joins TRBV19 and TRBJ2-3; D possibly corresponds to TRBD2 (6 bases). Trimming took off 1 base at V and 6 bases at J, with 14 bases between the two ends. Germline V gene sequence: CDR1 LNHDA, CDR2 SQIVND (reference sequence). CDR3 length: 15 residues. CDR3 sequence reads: CASSIGLGLSDTQYF. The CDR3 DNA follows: TGTGCCAGTAGTATAGGACTAGGGCTATCGGATACGCAGTATTTT.

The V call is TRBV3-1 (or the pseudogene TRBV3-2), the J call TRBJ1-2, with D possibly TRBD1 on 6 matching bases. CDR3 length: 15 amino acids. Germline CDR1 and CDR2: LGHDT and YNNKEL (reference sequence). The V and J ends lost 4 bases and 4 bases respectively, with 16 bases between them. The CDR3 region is CASSPAGGLGYGYTF. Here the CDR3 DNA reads TGTGCCAGCAGCCCCGCCGGGGGGCTTGGCTATGGCTACACCTTC.

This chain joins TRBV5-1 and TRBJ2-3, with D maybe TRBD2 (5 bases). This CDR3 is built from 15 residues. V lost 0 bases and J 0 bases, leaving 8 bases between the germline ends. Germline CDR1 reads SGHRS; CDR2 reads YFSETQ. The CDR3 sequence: CASSLAGVSTDTQYF. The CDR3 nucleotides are TGCGCCAGCAGCTTGGCCGGGGTTAGCACAGATACGCAGTATTTT.

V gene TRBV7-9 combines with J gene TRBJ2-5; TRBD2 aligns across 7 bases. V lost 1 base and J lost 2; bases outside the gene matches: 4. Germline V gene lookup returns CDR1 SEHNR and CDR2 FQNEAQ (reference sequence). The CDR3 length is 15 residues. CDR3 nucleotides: TGTGCCAGCAGCTTAGTTATGGGGGGGCAAGAGACCCAGTACTTC. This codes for CASSLVMGGQETQYF.

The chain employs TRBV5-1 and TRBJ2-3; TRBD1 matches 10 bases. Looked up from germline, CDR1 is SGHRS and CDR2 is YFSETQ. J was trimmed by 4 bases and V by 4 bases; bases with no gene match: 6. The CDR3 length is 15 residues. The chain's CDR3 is CASSPGGTGADTQYF. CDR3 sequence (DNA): TGCGCCAGCAGCCCAGGCGGGACAGGGGCAGATACGCAGTATTTT.